The entry below describes one TCR beta chain. Its antigen is currently unknown. The data belong to a study of CD8+ T cells in alopecia areata. Study findings and constraints: Patients displayed less clarity in TCR sharing than mice, a finding possibly related to HLA. Normal skin's resident alphabeta T cells are sequenced alongside lesional scalp T cells.

CDR1 LNHDA and CDR2 SQIVND come from the germline V gene (reference sequence). CDR3 length: 15 residues. Trimming removed 0 bases from V and 6 bases from J, with 12 bases in between. The authors extracted RNA and reverse transcribed it into cDNA as the sequencing template. Here immunoSEQ multiplex PCR was the method, and the copy in TCRdb shows in-frame clones only, minus some. The sample lists some 200,000 clones; 59% were seen once. The receptor was derived from a human donor with alopecia areata. The rearrangement uses TRBV19 and TRBJ2-1; the D gene is possibly TRBD2 (5 bases). Sequencing was performed on CD4+ T cells sorted from blood, taken at week 0. The CDR3 bases are TGTGCCAGTAGTATAGATAGGCTAGCCGGCAATGAGCAGTTCTTC. This encodes CASSIDRLAGNEQFF.